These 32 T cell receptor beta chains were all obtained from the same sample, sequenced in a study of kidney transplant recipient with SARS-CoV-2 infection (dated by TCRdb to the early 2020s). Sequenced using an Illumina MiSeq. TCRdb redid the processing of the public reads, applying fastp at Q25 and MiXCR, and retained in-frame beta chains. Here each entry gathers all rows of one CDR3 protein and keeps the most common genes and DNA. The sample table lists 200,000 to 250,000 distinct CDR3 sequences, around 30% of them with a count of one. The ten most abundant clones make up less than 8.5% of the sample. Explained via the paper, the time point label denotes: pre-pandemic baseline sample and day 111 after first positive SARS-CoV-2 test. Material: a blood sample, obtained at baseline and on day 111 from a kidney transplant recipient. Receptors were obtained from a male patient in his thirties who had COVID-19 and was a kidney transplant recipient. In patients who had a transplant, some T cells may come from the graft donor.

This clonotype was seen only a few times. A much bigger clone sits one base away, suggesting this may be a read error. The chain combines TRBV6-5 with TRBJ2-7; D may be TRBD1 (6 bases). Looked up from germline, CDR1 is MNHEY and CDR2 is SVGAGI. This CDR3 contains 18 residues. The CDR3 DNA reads TGTGCCAGCGGTTACTCATTCAGGGGCCAAAGGAGCTCCTACGAGCAGTACTTC. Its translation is CASGYSFRGQRSSYEQYF.

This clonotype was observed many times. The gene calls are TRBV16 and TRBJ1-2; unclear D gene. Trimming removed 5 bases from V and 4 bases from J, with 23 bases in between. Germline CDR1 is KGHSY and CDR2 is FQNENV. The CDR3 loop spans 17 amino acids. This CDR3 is CASSDKWVVRKTYGYTF. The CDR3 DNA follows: TGTGCCAGCAGCGACAAATGGGTCGTTAGAAAGACCTATGGCTACACCTTC.

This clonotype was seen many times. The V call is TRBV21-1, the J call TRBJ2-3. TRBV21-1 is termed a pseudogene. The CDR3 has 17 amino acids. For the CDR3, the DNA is TGTGCCAGCAGGTTGGTCCTAGCTACAGTCATGCAAGATACGCAGTATTTT. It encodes CASRLVLATVMQDTQYF.

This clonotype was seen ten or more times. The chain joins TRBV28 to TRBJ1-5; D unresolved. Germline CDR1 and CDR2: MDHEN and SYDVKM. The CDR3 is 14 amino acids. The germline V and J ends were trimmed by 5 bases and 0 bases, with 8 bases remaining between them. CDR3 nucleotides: TGTGCCAGCAGTCCAGAACATAGCAATCAGCCCCAGCATTTT. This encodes CASSPEHSNQPQHF.

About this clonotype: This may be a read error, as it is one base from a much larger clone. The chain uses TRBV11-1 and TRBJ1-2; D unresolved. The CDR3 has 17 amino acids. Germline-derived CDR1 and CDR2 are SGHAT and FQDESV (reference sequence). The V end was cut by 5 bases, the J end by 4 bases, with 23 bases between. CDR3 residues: CASSLLNKAGRTYGYTF. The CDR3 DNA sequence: TGTGCCAGCAGCCTTCTAAATAAGGCTGGAAGGACCTATGGCTACACCTTC. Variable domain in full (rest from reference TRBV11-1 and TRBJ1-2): EAEVAQSPRYKITEKSQAVAFWCDPISGHATLYWYRQILGQGPELLVQFQDESVVDDSQLPKDRFSAERLKGVDSTLKIQPAELGDSAMYLCASSLLNKAGRTYGYTFGSGTRLTVV.

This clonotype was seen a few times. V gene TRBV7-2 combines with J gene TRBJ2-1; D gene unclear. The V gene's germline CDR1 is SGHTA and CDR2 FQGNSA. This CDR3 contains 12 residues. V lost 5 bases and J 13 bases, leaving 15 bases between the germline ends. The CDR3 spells CASSLGIYSQFF. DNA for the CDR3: TGTGCCAGCAGCCTTGGGATTTACAGTCAGTTCTTC.

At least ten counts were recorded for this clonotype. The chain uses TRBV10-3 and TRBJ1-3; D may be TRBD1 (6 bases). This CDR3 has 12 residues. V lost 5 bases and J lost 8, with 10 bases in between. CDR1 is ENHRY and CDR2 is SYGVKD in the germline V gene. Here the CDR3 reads CAISPEGDTIYF. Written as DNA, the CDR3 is TGTGCCATCAGTCCGGAGGGGGACACCATATATTTT.

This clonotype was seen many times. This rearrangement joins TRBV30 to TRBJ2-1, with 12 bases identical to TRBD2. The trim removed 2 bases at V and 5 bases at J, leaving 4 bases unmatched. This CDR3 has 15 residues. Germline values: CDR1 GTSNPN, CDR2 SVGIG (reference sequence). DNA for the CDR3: TGTGCCTGGAGTCCTGGACTAGCGGGGAACAATGAGCAGTTCTTC. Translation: CAWSPGLAGNNEQFF.

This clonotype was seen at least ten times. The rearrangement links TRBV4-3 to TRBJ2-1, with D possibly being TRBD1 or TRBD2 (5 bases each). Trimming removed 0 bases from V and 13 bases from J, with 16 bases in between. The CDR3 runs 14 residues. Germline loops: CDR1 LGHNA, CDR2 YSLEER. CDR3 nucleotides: TGCGCCAGCAGCCAAGAACACCCCGGGGCCATCCAGTTCTTC. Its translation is CASSQEHPGAIQFF.

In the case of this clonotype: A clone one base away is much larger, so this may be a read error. The CDR3 loop is CATSGLVSTRKTYGHTF. In DNA, the CDR3 is TGTGCCACCAGTGGACTCGTTAGTACCAGAAAGACCTATGGCCACACCTTC. The chain uses TRBV24-1 and TRBJ1-2, with D uncertain. Per the germline V gene, CDR1 is KGHDR and CDR2 is SFDVKD. CDR3 length equals 17 residues.

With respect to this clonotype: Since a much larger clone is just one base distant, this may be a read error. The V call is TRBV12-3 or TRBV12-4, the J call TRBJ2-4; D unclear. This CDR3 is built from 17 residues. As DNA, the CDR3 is TGTGCCAGCAGTCAGCAAGTCAGCTTCCGAAAGACCTATGGCCACACCTTC. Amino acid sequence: CASSQQVSFRKTYGHTF.

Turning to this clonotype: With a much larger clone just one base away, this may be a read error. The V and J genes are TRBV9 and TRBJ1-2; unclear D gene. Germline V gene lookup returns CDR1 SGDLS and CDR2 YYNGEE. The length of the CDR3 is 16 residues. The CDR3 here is CASFLQYSRKTYGHTF. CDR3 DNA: TGTGCCAGCTTTCTGCAGTACTCAAGAAAGACCTATGGCCACACCTTC. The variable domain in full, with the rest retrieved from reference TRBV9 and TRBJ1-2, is DSGVTQTPKHLITATGQRVTLRCSPRSGDLSVYWYQQSLDQGLQFLIQYYNGEERAKGNILERFSAQQFPDLHSELNLSSLELGDSALYFCASFLQYSRKTYGHTFGSGTRLTVV.

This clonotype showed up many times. The CDR3 DNA is TGTGCCAGTTCCGGGAGGGGAAGAATAGGAGATACGCAGTATTTT. This codes for CASSGRGRIGDTQYF. The chain joins TRBV19 to TRBJ2-3; 8 bases align to TRBD2. Trimming at V came to 8 bases and at J to 5 bases, leaving 12 bases not matched to a gene. CDR3 length: 15 amino acids. Germline CDR1 reads LNHDA; CDR2 reads SQIVND (reference sequence).

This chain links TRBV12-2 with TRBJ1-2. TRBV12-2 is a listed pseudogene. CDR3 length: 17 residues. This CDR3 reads CASRSVWTPRKTYGYTF. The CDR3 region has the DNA TGTGCAAGTCGCTCTGTTTGGACTCCACGAAAGACCTATGGCTACACCTTC.

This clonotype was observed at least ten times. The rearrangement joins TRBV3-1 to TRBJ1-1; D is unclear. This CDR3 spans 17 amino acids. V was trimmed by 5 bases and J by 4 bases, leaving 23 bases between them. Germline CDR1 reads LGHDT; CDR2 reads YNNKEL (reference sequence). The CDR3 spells CASSFRGPISIRTEAFF. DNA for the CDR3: TGTGCCAGCAGCTTCCGAGGTCCCATTTCAATTCGCACTGAAGCTTTCTTT.

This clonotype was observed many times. This CDR3 is CASSPGVESRKTYGYTF. CDR3 DNA: TGTGCCAGCAGCCCGGGAGTTGAATCTCGAAAGACCTATGGCTACACCTTC. J is TRBJ1-2 and V is TRBV7-6; D unclear. Trimming took 5 bases from V and 4 from J, leaving 23 bases between them. The CDR3 extends over 17 amino acids. Germline CDR1 SGHVS, CDR2 FNYEAQ.

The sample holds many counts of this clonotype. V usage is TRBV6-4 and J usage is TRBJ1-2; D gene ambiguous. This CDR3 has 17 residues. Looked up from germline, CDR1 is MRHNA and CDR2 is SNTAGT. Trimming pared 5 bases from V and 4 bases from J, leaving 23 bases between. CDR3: CASSRANSHGKTYGYTF. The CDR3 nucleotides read TGTGCCAGCAGTCGTGCTAACTCACACGGAAAGACCTATGGCTACACCTTC.

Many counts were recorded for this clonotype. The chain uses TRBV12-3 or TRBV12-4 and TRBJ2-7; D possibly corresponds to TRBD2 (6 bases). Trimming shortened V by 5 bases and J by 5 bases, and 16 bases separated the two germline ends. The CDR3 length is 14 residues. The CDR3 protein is CASSPFAGHDEQYF. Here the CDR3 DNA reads TGTGCCAGCAGTCCGTTTGCGGGGCACGACGAGCAGTACTTC.

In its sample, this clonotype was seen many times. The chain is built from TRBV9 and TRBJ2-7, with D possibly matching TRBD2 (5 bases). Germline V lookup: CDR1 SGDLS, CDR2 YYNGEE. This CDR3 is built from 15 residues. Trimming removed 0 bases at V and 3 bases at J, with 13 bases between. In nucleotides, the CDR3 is TGTGCCAGCAGCGTAGCGGGGAGCTCAATCTACGAGCAGTACTTC. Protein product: CASSVAGSSIYEQYF.

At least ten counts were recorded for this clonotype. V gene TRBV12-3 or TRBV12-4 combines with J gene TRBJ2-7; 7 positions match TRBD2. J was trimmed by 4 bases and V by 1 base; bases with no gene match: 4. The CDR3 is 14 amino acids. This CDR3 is CASSLGGGLYEQYF. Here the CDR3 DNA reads TGTGCCAGCAGTTTAGGGGGGGGTTTGTACGAGCAGTACTTC.

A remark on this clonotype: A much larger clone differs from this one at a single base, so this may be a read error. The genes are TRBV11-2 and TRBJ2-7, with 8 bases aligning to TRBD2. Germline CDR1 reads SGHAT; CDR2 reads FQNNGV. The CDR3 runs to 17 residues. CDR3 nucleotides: TGTGCCAGCAGCTTAGTTGGGCAGACACTAGCGGCCTACCAGCAGTACTTC. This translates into CASSLVGQTLAAYQQYF.

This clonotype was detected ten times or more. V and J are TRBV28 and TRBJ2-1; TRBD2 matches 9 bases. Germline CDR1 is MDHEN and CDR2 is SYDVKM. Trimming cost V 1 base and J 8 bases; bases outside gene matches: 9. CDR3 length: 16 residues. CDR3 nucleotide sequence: TGTGCCAGCAGTTTATCCCGTTGGCGGGAGGGCGATGAGCAGTTCTTC. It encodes CASSLSRWREGDEQFF.

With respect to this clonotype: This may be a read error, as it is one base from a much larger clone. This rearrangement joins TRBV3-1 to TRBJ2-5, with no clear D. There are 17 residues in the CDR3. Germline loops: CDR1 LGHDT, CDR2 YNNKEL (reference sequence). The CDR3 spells CASSMSGPISFSETQCF. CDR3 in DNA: TGTGCCAGCAGCATGAGTGGTCCCATTTCTTTCTCTGAGACCCAGTGCTTC.

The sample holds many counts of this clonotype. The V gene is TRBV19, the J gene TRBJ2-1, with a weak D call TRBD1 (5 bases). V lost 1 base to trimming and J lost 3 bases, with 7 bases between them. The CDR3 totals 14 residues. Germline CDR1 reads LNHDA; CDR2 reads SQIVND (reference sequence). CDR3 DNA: TGTGCCAGTAGTATAGGGGGCAGCTACAATGAGCAGTTCTTC. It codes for CASSIGGSYNEQFF.

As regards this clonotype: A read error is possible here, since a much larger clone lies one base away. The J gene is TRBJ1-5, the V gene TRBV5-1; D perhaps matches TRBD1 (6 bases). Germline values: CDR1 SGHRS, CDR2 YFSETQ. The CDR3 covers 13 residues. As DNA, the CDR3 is TGCGCCGGCAGCAGGGGTCCTAATCAGCCCCAGCATTTT. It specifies CAGSRGPNQPQHF.

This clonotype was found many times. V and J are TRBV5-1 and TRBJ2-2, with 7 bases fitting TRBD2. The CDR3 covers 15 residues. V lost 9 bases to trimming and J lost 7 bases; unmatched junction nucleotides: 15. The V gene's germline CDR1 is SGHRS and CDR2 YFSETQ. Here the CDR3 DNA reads TGCGCCACCTCTCGAGGAGCGGGAAGTGGCGGGGAGCTGTTTTTT. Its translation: CATSRGAGSGGELFF.

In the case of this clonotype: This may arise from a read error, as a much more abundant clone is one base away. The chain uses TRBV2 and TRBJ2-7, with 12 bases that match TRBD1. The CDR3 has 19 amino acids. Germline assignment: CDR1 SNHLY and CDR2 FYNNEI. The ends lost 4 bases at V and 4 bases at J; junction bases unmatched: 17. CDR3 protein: CASSGEGGTGGPGRYEQYF. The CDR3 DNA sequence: TGTGCCAGCAGTGGAGAGGGGGGGACAGGGGGCCCAGGTAGATACGAGCAGTACTTC.

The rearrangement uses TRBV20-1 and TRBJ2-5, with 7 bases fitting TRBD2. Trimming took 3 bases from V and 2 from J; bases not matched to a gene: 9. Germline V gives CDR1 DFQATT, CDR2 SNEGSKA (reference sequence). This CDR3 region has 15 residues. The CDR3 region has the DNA TGCAGTGCTAGTCGGTCTAGCGGTACGCAAGAGACCCAGTACTTC. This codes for CSASRSSGTQETQYF.

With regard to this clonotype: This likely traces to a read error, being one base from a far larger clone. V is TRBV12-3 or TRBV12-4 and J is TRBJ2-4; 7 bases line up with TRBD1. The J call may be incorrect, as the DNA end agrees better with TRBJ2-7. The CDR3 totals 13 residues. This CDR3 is CASKGDRSYEQYF. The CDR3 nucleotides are TGTGCCAGCAAAGGGGACAGATCTTACGAGCAGTACTTC.

CDR3 nucleotide sequence: TGTGCCAGCAGTTTAGGGAGCGTTGGCTACACCTTC. This sequence encodes CASSLGSVGYTF. This chain joins TRBV12-3 or TRBV12-4 and TRBJ1-2; no definite D call. This CDR3 comprises 12 residues. V was trimmed by 1 base and J by 7 bases, leaving 7 bases between them.

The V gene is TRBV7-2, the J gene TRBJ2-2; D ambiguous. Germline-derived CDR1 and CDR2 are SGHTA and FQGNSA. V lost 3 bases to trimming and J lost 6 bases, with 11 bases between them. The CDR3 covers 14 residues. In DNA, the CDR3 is TGTGCCAGCAGCTTTGCAGGTTATGCCGGGGAGCTGTTTTTT. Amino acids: CASSFAGYAGELFF.

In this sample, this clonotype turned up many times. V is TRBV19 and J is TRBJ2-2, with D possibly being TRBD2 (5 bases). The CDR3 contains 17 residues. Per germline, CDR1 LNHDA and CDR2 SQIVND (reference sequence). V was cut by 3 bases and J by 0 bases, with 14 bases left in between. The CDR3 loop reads CASSMVGRGPNTGELFF. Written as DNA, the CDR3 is TGTGCCAGTAGTATGGTGGGGAGAGGGCCGAACACCGGGGAGCTGTTTTTT.